The T cell receptor (beta chain) described here comes from a study of CXCR3-negative and CXCR3-positive naive CD8 T cells. Study results and caveats: TRB CDR3s of CXCR3-positive naive cells were more hydrophobic than those of CXCR3-negative naive cells.

Naive CD8+ T cells carried a CD45RO-CCR7+CD27+CD95- phenotype. In the case of this clonotype: What it binds is not known.

Preparation of TRB cDNA libraries relied on 5' RACE carrying UMI labels. TCRdb reprocessed the 5' RACE reads; each CDR3 protein has one entry and no DNA is given. The sample data list under 110,000 distinct CDR3 sequences. Germline V CDR1 and CDR2: LGHNA, YNFKEQ. The CDR3 runs 15 residues. The sample was naive CXCR3+ CD8+ T cells from blood. The subset denotes: CD45RO-CCR7+CD27+CD95- naive CD8+ T cells expressing CXCR3 (TNR3+). The clonotype was recovered from a human donor in good health. Some clones in this sample may be carry-over from other donors' samples. The genes are TRBV4-2 and TRBJ1-6; with no DNA, the TCRdb D assignment of TRBD1 cannot be verified. The CDR3 here is CASSQRDRVISPLHF.